This T cell receptor (beta chain) comes out of a study of identifying expanded T cells in peripheral blood. Looked up from germline, CDR1 is SGHNT and CDR2 is YENEEA. This CDR3 is built from 12 residues. The V gene lost 6 bases and the J gene lost 6 bases, with 8 bases spanning the gap. During the collection period, no donor immune events like infections were recorded. Worth noting for this clone: Its antigen remains unidentified.

Sequenced by immunoSEQ multiplex PCR; TCRdb stores in-frame clones only, minus some. The table has around 90,000 clones, roughly 88% seen once. Study-wide results and caveats: Clone count variance between roughly two-week samples rose with total template count. About 1.3 clones differed between technical replicates, versus around 15 and 18 over time.

This receptor was obtained from a person aged 18 to 70 in good health. The sequenced material came from blood. This chain connects TRBV11-3 to TRBJ2-2; possible D gene TRBD1, 6 bases. CDR3 nucleotides: TGTGCCAGCAGTAACAGGGCCGGGGAGCTGTTTTTT. It encodes CASSNRAGELFF.